This TCR beta chain was recovered during a study of T-cell reconstitution after alpha-beta-depleted transplantation in children. This CDR3 has 12 amino acids. Germline V CDR1 and CDR2: DFQATT, SNEGSKA (reference sequence). V lost 8 bases and J 8 bases, leaving 16 bases between the germline ends. It was with unique molecular identifiers that the TCRbeta library was prepared. TCRdb analysed the PCR reads with MiXCR anew, one entry per CDR3 protein. The profile shows about 900,000 distinct CDR3 sequences, about 29% of them singletons. A few counts support this clonotype. The TCR originated in a boy in the first two years of life who had a stem cell transplant for SCID, so the T cells may come from the graft donor. The sample was PBMCs, mostly from graft donor cells, taken 360 days after TCRalphabeta/CD19-depleted stem cell transplant. This sequence joins TRBV20-1 and TRBJ2-1; possibly TRBD2 for D (7 bases). In DNA form, the CDR3 reads TGCAGTCTAAGGGGGGGGAGGGATGAGCAGTTCTTC. This gives the protein CSLRGGRDEQFF.